This TCR beta chain came from a study of blood T cell repertoires in COVID-19. Only in-frame clones appear in the TCRdb table, and some are missing; sequencing was by immunoSEQ multiplex PCR. The sample gives about 240,000 clones, around 81% of which show up once; about 1.9% is in the top ten. The clonotype comes from a young man who had recovered from COVID-19. Input material: peripheral blood.

CDR3 sequence reads: CARTGETGNTIYF. CDR3 in DNA: TGTGCCCGCACAGGGGAAACTGGAAACACCATATATTTT. The chain carries TRBV2 and TRBJ1-3, with 7 bases that match TRBD1. Germline V gene lookup returns CDR1 SNHLY and CDR2 FYNNEI. With 11 bases clipped from V and 2 bases from J, the junction kept 6 bases outside the gene matches. This CDR3 comprises 13 residues.